The 6 T cell receptor beta chains listed next were all sequenced from one sample in a study of vaccination effects on CD4 cells after COVID-19. Antigen specificity for these receptors is unknown. The table came from immunoSEQ multiplex PCR; TCRdb's copy has only in-frame clones and leaves some out. The sample holds 40,000 to 45,000 clones, 76% seen once. The authors isolated CD4+ T cells after about eleven days of culture. PCR-confirmed SARS-CoV-2 infection occurred in the person between March and December 2020. Participants got two doses of BNT162b2 or mRNA-1273 vaccine. The material sequenced was CD4+ T cells from PBMCs cultured without peptide, taken after COVID-19 vaccination. The receptors derive from a human donor who had a prior SARS-CoV-2 infection.

This clone came up once. V is TRBV6-5 and J is TRBJ2-5, with TRBD2 as a possible D gene (6 bases). CDR3 size: 13 residues. The germline gives CDR1 MNHEY, CDR2 SVGAGI. V lost 5 bases and J lost 9, with 16 bases in between. CDR3 nucleotides: TGTGCCAGCAGTCCAGTCGGGGGAGTGGCCCAGTACTTC. This sequence encodes CASSPVGGVAQYF.

This chain uses TRBV24-1 with TRBJ2-7; TRBD2 might be the D (5 bases). Germline CDR1 KGHDR, CDR2 SFDVKD. CDR3 length: 15 amino acids. Trimming pared 1 base from V and 4 bases from J, leaving 13 bases between. The DNA of the CDR3 is TGTGCCACCAGTGATTTATGCGGGTCGGGGTACGAGCAGTACTTC. Translating it yields CATSDLCGSGYEQYF.

The chain recombines TRBV30 with TRBJ2-7; TRBD2 agrees at 14 bases. Germline CDR1 is GTSNPN and CDR2 is SVGIG (reference sequence). The CDR3 consists of 14 residues. The trim removed 2 bases at V and 8 bases at J, leaving 5 bases unmatched. This CDR3 reads CAWSPGTSGSKQYF. CDR3 nucleotide sequence: TGTGCCTGGAGTCCCGGGACTAGCGGGAGCAAGCAGTACTTC.

The CDR3 DNA is TGTGCCAGCAGTTACCAGGGGTTAGATCAGTACTTC. Amino acid sequence: CASSYQGLDQYF. The rearrangement joins TRBV6-2 or TRBV6-3 to TRBJ2-7; D is perhaps TRBD1 (6 bases). The CDR3 is 12 amino acids. Trimming took 2 bases from V and 10 from J, leaving 12 bases between them. Germline V lookup: CDR1 MNHEY, CDR2 SVGEGT.

V is TRBV9 and J is TRBJ2-1, with D perhaps being TRBD1 or TRBD2 (5 bases each). Germline V gene data show CDR1 as SGDLS and CDR2 as YYNGEE. V dropped 3 bases and J dropped 0 bases, with 13 bases sitting between them. This CDR3 is 16 amino acids long. In DNA, the CDR3 is TGTGCCAGCAGCGCATGGGGGATGAGCTCCTACAATGAGCAGTTCTTC. Amino acids: CASSAWGMSSYNEQFF.

The chain has TRBV7-3 and TRBJ2-1; TRBD2 matches 13 bases. Per the germline V gene, CDR1 is SGHTA and CDR2 is FQGTGA. V lost 5 bases, J lost 8 bases, and 9 bases stayed unmatched. The CDR3 extends over 16 amino acids. The CDR3 loop is CASSLTSGGVGYEQFF. In nucleotides, the CDR3 is TGTGCCAGCAGCCTCACTAGCGGGGGGGTTGGTTATGAGCAGTTCTTC.